The next 25 T cell receptor beta chains were all read from a single sample in a study of response to subunit inactivated influenza vaccine. TCRdb reprocessed the RT-PCR reads with MiXCR, giving one entry per CDR3 protein. The profile shows about 520,000 distinct CDR3 sequences, around 9.9% of them singletons. Source: PBMCs from blood, taken roughly 45 days after vaccination. These receptors were obtained from a man between 50 and 59 years old who received an inactivated influenza vaccine.

In its sample, this clonotype was seen many times. This chain uses TRBV4-1 with TRBJ1-6, with a tentative D call TRBD1 (5 bases). CDR1 is MGHRA, CDR2 YSYEKL, per germline. CDR3 length equals 18 residues. Trimming shortened V by 1 base and J by 2 bases, and 15 bases separated the two germline ends. CDR3 in DNA: TGCGCCAGCAGCCAAGTCGTGGACAACAATCCCTATAATTCACCCCTCCACTTT. It yields the protein CASSQVVDNNPYNSPLHF.

This sequence joins TRBV7-6 and TRBJ2-3, with 7 bases matching TRBD1. This CDR3 spans 15 amino acids. CDR1 and CDR2 from the germline V gene are SGHVS and FNYEAQ. V lost 2 bases and J lost 7; bases outside the gene matches: 9. This CDR3 reads CASSLRGPSNNTQYF. Here the CDR3 DNA reads TGTGCCAGCAGCTTAAGGGGGCCCTCCAACAATACGCAGTATTTT.

The rearrangement links TRBV6-2 or TRBV6-3 to TRBJ2-7; D is uncertain. The CDR3 spans 16 residues. CDR1 MNHEY and CDR2 SVGEGT come from the germline V gene. V was shortened by 2 bases and J by 3 bases, with 17 bases between the two germline ends. The CDR3 nucleotides read TGTGCCAGCAGTTACGGTAGGCCTACATCTTACTACGAGCAGTACTTC. This translates into CASSYGRPTSYYEQYF.

The chain uses TRBV5-1 and TRBJ1-4; TRBD1 matches 8 bases. Germline assignment: CDR1 SGHRS and CDR2 YFSETQ. Losses at the gene ends were 0 bases for V and 7 bases for J; bases not matched to a gene: 2. The CDR3 has 14 residues. The CDR3 DNA sequence: TGCGCCAGCAGCTTGGACAGGGGGAGTGAAAAACTGTTTTTT. Amino acid sequence: CASSLDRGSEKLFF.

DNA for the CDR3: TGTGCCAGCAGCCAAGTCTCCTGGGCCGGGGAGCAGTACTTC. Its protein is CASSQVSWAGEQYF. The chain couples TRBV3-1 to TRBJ2-7; no reliable D call. CDR1 is LGHDT, CDR2 YNNKEL, per germline (reference sequence). Trimming removed 1 base at V and 7 bases at J, with 14 bases between. This CDR3 spans 14 amino acids.

This clonotype has only a few counts. J is TRBJ2-7 and V is TRBV7-8; perhaps D is TRBD1 or TRBD2 (6 bases each). Looked up from germline, CDR1 is SGHVS and CDR2 is FQNEAQ. The CDR3 runs 14 residues. The germline V and J ends were trimmed by 7 bases and 0 bases, with 13 bases remaining between them. CDR3 sequence: CASTRGTNSYEQYF. The CDR3 region has the DNA TGTGCCAGCACCCGCGGGACAAACTCCTACGAGCAGTACTTC.

In this sample, this clonotype turned up a few times. CDR3 sequence: CASSQETGANTIYF. In DNA, the CDR3 is TGCGCCAGCAGCCAGGAGACAGGGGCGAACACCATATATTTT. The V call is TRBV4-3, the J call TRBJ1-3; 8 positions match TRBD1. Germline V gene data show CDR1 as LGHNA and CDR2 as YSLEER. CDR3 size: 14 residues. Trimming removed 3 bases from V and 7 bases from J; junction bases left unmatched: 5.

This clonotype was seen a few times. The chain has TRBV5-1 and TRBJ2-3; 10 nucleotides agree with TRBD2. This CDR3 comprises 16 residues. Germline V CDR1 and CDR2: SGHRS, YFSETQ. V lost 0 bases and J lost 6; bases outside the gene matches: 7. The CDR3 sequence is CASSLDPAGGPDTQYF. CDR3 nucleotide sequence: TGCGCCAGCAGCTTGGACCCAGCGGGAGGGCCGGATACGCAGTATTTT.

The rearrangement uses TRBV2 and TRBJ2-7, with a possible D match to TRBD1 (5 bases). V lost 3 bases and J lost 2, with 5 bases in between. Germline CDR1 SNHLY, CDR2 FYNNEI. This CDR3 region has 12 residues. Written as DNA, the CDR3 is TGTGCCAGCAGTGACAGGGCCTACGAGCAGTACTTC. Protein: CASSDRAYEQYF. The full variable domain, with the rest looked up from reference TRBV2 and TRBJ2-7, is EPEVTQTPSHQVTQMGQEVILRCVPISNHLYFYWYRQILGQKVEFLVSFYNNEISEKSEIFDDQFSVERPDGSNFTLKIRSTKLEDSAMYFCASSDRAYEQYFGPGTRLTVT.

J is TRBJ2-3 and V is TRBV7-2; 8 bases map to TRBD2. The CDR3 runs to 16 residues. Germline trimming cut 5 bases from V and 5 bases from J; bases unmatched to any gene: 12. Per germline, CDR1 SGHTA and CDR2 FQGNSA. The CDR3 region is CASSLYSGMLGDTQYF. The CDR3 DNA is TGTGCCAGCAGCCTCTATAGCGGGATGCTCGGAGATACGCAGTATTTT.

V gene TRBV9 combines with J gene TRBJ2-7; D remains unclear. This CDR3 contains 15 residues. Trimming took 2 bases from V and 3 from J, leaving 15 bases between them. Germline assignment: CDR1 SGDLS and CDR2 YYNGEE. CDR3 nucleotides: TGTGCCAGCAGCGTTGGTCACAGTACCTTCTACGAGCAGTACTTC. Translating it yields CASSVGHSTFYEQYF.

This clonotype was seen a handful of times. The chain uses TRBV9 and TRBJ1-1; 7 bases match TRBD1. Unmatched junction bases numbered 10, after V lost 3 bases and J lost 8 bases. CDR1 SGDLS and CDR2 YYNGEE come from the germline V gene. The CDR3 runs to 14 residues. In nucleotides, the CDR3 is TGTGCCAGCAGCGAAACCGGGGGAGGGGGCGAAGCTTTCTTT. Its protein is CASSETGGGGEAFF.

This clonotype was observed at least ten times. The gene calls are TRBV12-3 or TRBV12-4 and TRBJ2-1; D unresolved. V gave up 6 bases and J gave up 7 bases, with 13 bases separating them. This CDR3 comprises 13 residues. The CDR3 nucleotides are TGTGCCAGCAGACCGACCCCCCTAAATGAGCAGTTCTTC. It is translated as CASRPTPLNEQFF.

This clonotype was seen a few times. The rearrangement joins TRBV7-9 to TRBJ2-1; possibly TRBD2 for D (6 bases). The CDR3 length is 17 residues. Germline V gene sequence: CDR1 SEHNR, CDR2 FQNEAQ (reference sequence). V was cut by 1 base and J by 1 base, with 14 bases left in between. CDR3 DNA sequence: TGTGCCAGCAGCTTAGTCCGGGGGTCCCTTTCCTACAATGAGCAGTTCTTC. Translating gives CASSLVRGSLSYNEQFF.

This clonotype has a handful of counts. CDR3 DNA: TGTGCCAGCAGACAAGTCGGGCCCGGCTCCTACGAGCAGTACTTC. Translating it yields CASRQVGPGSYEQYF. This chain uses TRBV6-2 or TRBV6-3 with TRBJ2-7; D ambiguous. The CDR3 loop spans 15 amino acids. V was clipped by 6 bases and J by 0 bases, with 15 bases between them. Germline assignment: CDR1 MNHEY and CDR2 SVGEGT.

V usage is TRBV6-2 or TRBV6-3 and J usage is TRBJ1-5; D perhaps matches TRBD1 (5 bases). Germline V lookup: CDR1 MNHEY, CDR2 SVGEGT. The V end lost 7 bases, the J end lost 3 bases, and 16 bases lay between the germline ends. The CDR3 runs 15 residues. This CDR3 reads CASISRDAVNQPQHF. Written as DNA, the CDR3 is TGTGCCAGCATCTCCCGGGACGCTGTCAATCAGCCCCAGCATTTT.

The sample holds many counts of this clonotype. CDR3 region: CSADRTDTQYF. CDR3 in DNA: TGCAGTGCGGACCGCACAGATACGCAGTATTTT. The chain joins TRBV20-1 to TRBJ2-3; D remains ambiguous. This CDR3 has 11 residues. Trimming shortened V by 6 bases and J by 1 base, and 5 bases separated the two germline ends. In germline, CDR1 is DFQATT, CDR2 SNEGSKA (reference sequence).

This clonotype has a handful of counts. The CDR3 sequence: CASSPRQESSSNEQFF. The CDR3 DNA follows: TGTGCCAGCTCACCAAGACAGGAAAGTTCGTCCAATGAGCAGTTCTTC. The chain employs TRBV18 and TRBJ2-1; D possibly corresponds to TRBD1 (6 bases). V was cut by 2 bases and J by 6 bases, with 17 bases left in between. Germline V gene lookup returns CDR1 KGHSH and CDR2 LQKENI. This CDR3 comprises 16 residues. The variable domain in full, completed from reference TRBV18 and TRBJ2-1, reads NAGVMQNPRHLVRRRGQEARLRCSPMKGHSHVYWYRQLPEEGLKFMVYLQKENIIDESGMPKERFSAEFPKEGPSILRIQQVVRGDSAAYFCASSPRQESSSNEQFFGPGTRLTVL.

This clonotype was seen ten or more times. The J gene is TRBJ2-7, the V gene TRBV29-1, with TRBD2 matching 14 bases. V lost 0 bases to trimming and J lost 5 bases; unmatched junction nucleotides: 6. The V gene's germline CDR1 is SQVTM and CDR2 ANQGSEA. This CDR3 spans 16 amino acids. In nucleotides, the CDR3 is TGCAGCGTTGAAGAGTTTGGGACTAGCGGGAGAAACGAGCAGTACTTC. Encoded protein: CSVEEFGTSGRNEQYF.

The table lists this clonotype with a few counts. CDR3 in amino acids: CASSLYPGASSYNEQFF. CDR3 nucleotide sequence: TGTGCCAGCAGCTTGTATCCGGGAGCCAGCTCCTACAATGAGCAGTTCTTC. The V and J genes are TRBV5-5 and TRBJ2-1; D might be TRBD2 (6 bases). This CDR3 comprises 17 residues. Trimming removed 1 base from V and 0 bases from J, with 14 bases in between. Germline CDR1 SGHKS, CDR2 YYEKEE (reference sequence).

This clonotype was found a few times. DNA of the CDR3: TGCGCCAGCAGCTTGGAGGGCGGGAGGGCCGGCGAGACCCAGTACTTC. It yields the protein CASSLEGGRAGETQYF. V gene TRBV5-1 combines with J gene TRBJ2-5; 9 nucleotides align to TRBD2. CDR1 SGHRS and CDR2 YFSETQ come from the germline V gene. V shed 0 bases and J 5 bases; nucleotides not matched to a gene: 8. The CDR3 loop spans 16 amino acids.

This chain joins TRBV7-2 and TRBJ2-3, with TRBD2 as a possible D gene (6 bases). The CDR3 is made up of 15 amino acids. With 5 bases removed from V and 5 bases from J, the gap between germline ends came to 17 bases. CDR1 and CDR2 from the germline V gene are SGHTA and FQGNSA. The CDR3 is CASSPNAGRGDTQYF. For the CDR3, the DNA is TGTGCCAGCAGCCCGAATGCGGGGCGTGGAGATACGCAGTATTTT.

The table lists this clonotype with many counts. The chain employs TRBV5-6 and TRBJ1-5; no clear D. Looked up from germline, CDR1 is SGHDT and CDR2 is YYEEEE. Trimming removed 0 bases at V and 3 bases at J, with 10 bases between. This CDR3 spans 15 amino acids. The CDR3 DNA reads as TGTGCCAGCAGCTTGGGAGGGATCGACAATCAGCCCCAGCATTTT. Protein: CASSLGGIDNQPQHF.

The chain couples TRBV5-1 to TRBJ2-1, with D uncertain. The CDR3 has 14 amino acids. The germline CDR1 and CDR2 sequences are SGHRS and YFSETQ. Between the trimmed V and J ends, which lost 0 bases and 1 base, there was a span of 5 bases. CDR3 DNA sequence: TGCGCCAGCAGCTTGGAATATTCCTACAATGAGCAGTTCTTC. This encodes CASSLEYSYNEQFF.

In its sample, this clonotype was seen many times. This chain uses TRBV7-2 with TRBJ2-5; D ambiguous. Trimming cost V 1 base and J 0 bases, with 12 bases left between them. The CDR3 runs 16 residues. From germline, CDR1 is SGHTA and CDR2 FQGNSA. In DNA form, the CDR3 reads TGTGCCAGCAGCTTAGGTGTTACCGCCTACCAAGAGACCCAGTACTTC. It codes for CASSLGVTAYQETQYF.